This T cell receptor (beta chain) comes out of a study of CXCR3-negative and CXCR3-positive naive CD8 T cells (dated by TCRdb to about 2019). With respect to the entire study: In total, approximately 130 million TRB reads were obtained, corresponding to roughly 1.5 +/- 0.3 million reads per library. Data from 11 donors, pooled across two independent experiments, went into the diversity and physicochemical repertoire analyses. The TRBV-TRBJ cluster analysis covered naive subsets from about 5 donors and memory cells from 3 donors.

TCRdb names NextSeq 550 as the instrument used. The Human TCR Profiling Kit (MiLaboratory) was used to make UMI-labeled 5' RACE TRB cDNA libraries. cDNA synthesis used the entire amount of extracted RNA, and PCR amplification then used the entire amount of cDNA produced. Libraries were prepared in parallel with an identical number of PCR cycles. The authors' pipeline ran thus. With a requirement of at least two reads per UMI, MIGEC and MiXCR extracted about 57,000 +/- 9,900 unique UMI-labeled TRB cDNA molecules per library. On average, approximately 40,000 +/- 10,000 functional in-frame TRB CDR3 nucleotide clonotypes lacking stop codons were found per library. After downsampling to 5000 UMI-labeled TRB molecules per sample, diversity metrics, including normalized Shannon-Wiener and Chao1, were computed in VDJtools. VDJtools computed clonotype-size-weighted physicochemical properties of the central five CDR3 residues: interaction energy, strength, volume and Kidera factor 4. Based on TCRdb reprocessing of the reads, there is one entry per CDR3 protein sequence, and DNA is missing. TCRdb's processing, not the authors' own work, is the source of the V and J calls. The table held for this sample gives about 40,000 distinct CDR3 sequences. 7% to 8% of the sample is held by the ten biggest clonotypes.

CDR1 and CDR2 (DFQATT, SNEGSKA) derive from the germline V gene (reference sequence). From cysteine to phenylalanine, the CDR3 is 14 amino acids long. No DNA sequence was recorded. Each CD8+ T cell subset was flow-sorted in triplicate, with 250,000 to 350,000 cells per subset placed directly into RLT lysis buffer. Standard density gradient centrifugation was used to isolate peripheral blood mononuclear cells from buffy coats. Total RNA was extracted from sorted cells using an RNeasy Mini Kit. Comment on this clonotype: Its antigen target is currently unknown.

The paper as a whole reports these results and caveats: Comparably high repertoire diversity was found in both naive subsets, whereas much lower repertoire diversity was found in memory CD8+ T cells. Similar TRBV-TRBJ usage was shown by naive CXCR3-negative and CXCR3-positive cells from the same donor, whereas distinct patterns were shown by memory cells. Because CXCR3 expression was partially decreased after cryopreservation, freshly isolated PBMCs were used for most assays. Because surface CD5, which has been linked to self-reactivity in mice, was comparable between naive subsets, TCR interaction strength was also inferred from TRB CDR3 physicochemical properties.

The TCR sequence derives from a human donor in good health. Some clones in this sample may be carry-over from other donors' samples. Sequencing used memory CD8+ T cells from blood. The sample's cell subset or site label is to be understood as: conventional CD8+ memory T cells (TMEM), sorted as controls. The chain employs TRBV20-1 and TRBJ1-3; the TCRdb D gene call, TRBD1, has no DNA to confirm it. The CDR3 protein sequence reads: CSALAPLSGNNIYF.